This is a list of T cell receptor beta chains from one sample in a study of long-term antiretroviral therapy in people with HIV. The method was immunoSEQ multiplex PCR; TCRdb's version includes in-frame clones alone and lacks a portion of them. The sample consists of approximately 17,000 clones, about 85% of them appearing once. This specimen was unsorted PBMCs, taken approximately 14 months before starting antiretroviral therapy. The receptor source for this set is a man younger than 45 with HIV. Each CDR3 is given without its conserved first and last residue. Clone sizes are given selectively: once, few, many, or a class where the clone is expanded.

clone size | J gene | V gene | CDR3 protein
. | TRBJ2-7 | TRBV5-4 | ASSFGLYEQY
few | TRBJ2-7 | TRBV27 | ASSFSGGPSYEQY
. | TRBJ2-4 | TRBV29-1 | SLRLGVAKNIQY
. | TRBJ1-1 | TRBV6-1 | ASRRGIEAF
. | TRBJ2-3 | TRBV9 | ASSVEASGGDTDTQY
. | TRBJ1-1 | TRBV6-5 | ASRRQGKAF
. | TRBJ2-6 | TRBV27 | ASSPRGSGANVLT
. | TRBJ2-1 | TRBV28 | ASSVTGGPYNEQF
. | TRBJ1-1 | TRBV7-3 | ASSQTGRGEAF
. | TRBJ1-3 | TRBV30 | AWETGGGNTIY
. | TRBJ2-7 | TRBV2 | ASSEARSGLNYEQY
. | TRBJ1-5 | TRBV2 | ASSEPGVGNQPQH
. | TRBJ2-3 | TRBV7-9 | ASSLAGFDTQY
. | TRBJ1-4 | TRBV27 | ASSWKGNNEKLF
. | TRBJ1-2 | TRBV12-5 | ASAPGQGNYGYT
. | TRBJ1-5 | TRBV7-8 | AGGGNLRH
. | TRBJ2-7 | TRBV18 | ASSLLESPYEQY
. | TRBJ1-1 | TRBV9 | ASSQDMNTEAF